Following are 13 T cell receptor beta chains from one sample sequenced in a study of blood T cell repertoires in COVID-19. TCRdb's table, derived via immunoSEQ multiplex PCR, lists solely in-frame clones and lacks some. This sample yields hundreds of thousands of clones, of which approximately 83% are seen a single time; about 2.5% belongs to the top ten. Source material: peripheral blood. All receptors derive from a middle-aged woman with active or convalescent COVID-19.

The chain carries TRBV30 and TRBJ2-3, with a weak D call TRBD2 (5 bases). There are 13 residues in the CDR3. V lost 5 bases and J lost 0, with 9 bases in between. Germline-derived CDR1 and CDR2 are GTSNPN and SVGIG (reference sequence). The CDR3 sequence is CAWSGISTDTQYF. The CDR3 DNA follows: TGTGCCTGGTCCGGGATTAGCACAGATACGCAGTATTTT.

V is TRBV6-4 and J is TRBJ1-2; D possibly corresponds to TRBD1 (5 bases). The germline V and J ends were trimmed by 8 bases and 5 bases, with 24 bases remaining between them. CDR1 and CDR2 (germline): MRHNA, SNTAGT. The CDR3 runs to 16 residues. This CDR3 is CASSPGDRKDIYGYTF. Written as DNA, the CDR3 is TGTGCCAGCTCCCCGGGCGACAGAAAGGATATTTATGGCTACACCTTC.

The gene calls are TRBV7-3 and TRBJ2-1; 7 bases are a match to TRBD2. Germline assignment: CDR1 SGHTA and CDR2 FQGTGA. CDR3 size: 15 residues. V trimming: 5 bases; J trimming: 7 bases; junction bases outside the gene matches: 11. CDR3 bases: TGTGCCAGCAGCCTCCTGACGGGACTACTGAATGAGCAGTTCTTC. Translation gives CASSLLTGLLNEQFF. The full variable domain, with the rest looked up from reference TRBV7-3 and TRBJ2-1, is GAGVSQTPSNKVTEKGKYVELRCDPISGHTALYWYRQSLGQGPEFLIYFQGTGAADDSGLPNDRFFAVRPEGSVSTLKIQRTERGDSAVYLCASSLLTGLLNEQFFGPGTRLTVL.

The J gene is TRBJ1-5, the V gene TRBV6-2 or TRBV6-3; 7 nucleotides line up with TRBD1. This CDR3 spans 15 amino acids. CDR1 is MNHEY, CDR2 SVGEGT, per germline. Trimming removed 0 bases from V and 6 bases from J; junction bases left unmatched: 5. The CDR3 DNA reads TGTGCCAGCAGTTACTCGAAGGGGGCCGTTCAGCCCCAGCATTTT. Translation: CASSYSKGAVQPQHF.

The count of this clone is one. The V and J genes are TRBV10-3 and TRBJ2-1; no clear D gene. Germline V gives CDR1 ENHRY, CDR2 SYGVKD. V lost 0 bases and J 12 bases, leaving 12 bases between the germline ends. The CDR3 is 13 residues long. CDR3 amino acids: CAISESGPKGQFF. The CDR3 coding sequence is TGTGCCATCAGTGAGTCGGGCCCTAAAGGGCAGTTCTTC.

The chain employs TRBV5-8 and TRBJ1-3, with D possibly being TRBD1 (6 bases). The germline V and J ends were trimmed by 3 bases and 9 bases, with 16 bases remaining between them. Looked up from germline, CDR1 is SGHTS and CDR2 is YDEGEE. The CDR3 consists of 14 residues. The CDR3 here is CASSSEAGDSTIYF. As DNA, the CDR3 is TGTGCCAGCAGCTCGGAGGCAGGGGATAGCACCATATATTTT.

V is TRBV18 and J is TRBJ2-3, with 8 nucleotides matching TRBD2. V trimming: 3 bases; J trimming: 4 bases; junction bases outside the gene matches: 6. This CDR3 region has 15 residues. CDR1 KGHSH and CDR2 LQKENI come from the germline V gene. The CDR3 protein is CASSPREGKADTQYF. The CDR3 DNA reads as TGTGCCAGCTCACCCCGGGAGGGGAAAGCAGATACGCAGTATTTT.

The DNA of the CDR3 is TGCGCCAGCAGCCCATCCCCGGGGGCGGGGGGCCAAGAGACCCAGTACTTC. It yields the protein CASSPSPGAGGQETQYF. The genes are TRBV4-3 and TRBJ2-5, with TRBD2 identical over 8 bases. The V gene end was trimmed by 4 bases and the J gene end by 1 base; junction bases not matched to a gene: 11. CDR3 size: 17 residues. Germline V lookup: CDR1 LGHNA, CDR2 YSLEER.

The V and J genes are TRBV7-3 and TRBJ2-7; TRBD1 matches at 7 bases. V lost 5 bases, J lost 6 bases, and 7 bases stayed unmatched. From germline, CDR1 is SGHTA and CDR2 FQGTGA. CDR3 length equals 13 residues. CDR3 loop: CASSEVRQGEQYF. The CDR3 DNA follows: TGTGCCAGCAGCGAAGTTCGACAGGGCGAGCAGTACTTC.

The genes are TRBV28 and TRBJ2-7; 8 positions agree with TRBD1. The CDR3 covers 15 residues. The trim removed 7 bases at V and 3 bases at J, leaving 11 bases unmatched. Germline CDR1 and CDR2: MDHEN and SYDVKM. CDR3 nucleotides: TGTGCCAGCAAACCCGGGACAGGTAAAAGCTACGAGCAGTACTTC. Its protein is CASKPGTGKSYEQYF.

CDR3: CASSRLGGHEQYF. In nucleotides, the CDR3 is TGTGCCAGTAGTCGATTAGGGGGACACGAGCAGTACTTC. The chain is built from TRBV19 and TRBJ2-7; perhaps TRBD1 as D (6 bases). Trimming took 5 bases from V and 5 from J, leaving 13 bases between them. Germline V gene lookup returns CDR1 LNHDA and CDR2 SQIVND (reference sequence). The CDR3 is 13 residues long.

The chain carries TRBV4-1 and TRBJ2-1; 8 positions agree with TRBD2. This CDR3 is 19 amino acids long. Germline lookup yields CDR1 MGHRA and CDR2 YSYEKL. V was clipped by 0 bases and J by 4 bases; unmatched bases: 14. The CDR3 DNA is TGCGCCAGCAGCCAAGATCAGGCGGCTAGCGGGTTTCCTTACAATGAGCAGTTCTTC. It codes for CASSQDQAASGFPYNEQFF.

This clone has a handful of counts. CDR3 coding DNA: TGTGCCAGCAGCTTAGGAGGCGGATTAACCTACAATGAGCAGTTCTTC. It encodes CASSLGGGLTYNEQFF. This chain joins TRBV11-3 and TRBJ2-1; no reliable D call. Germline-derived CDR1 and CDR2 are SGHNT and YENEEA. Trimming shortened V by 1 base and J by 2 bases, and 12 bases separated the two germline ends. The CDR3 extends over 16 amino acids.